The source of this T cell receptor beta chain is a study of T cell responses to AZD1222 COVID-19 vaccine. Study results and limitations: Recipients of two AZD1222 doses showed rising Spike-specific TCR breadth and depth.

Trimming removed 0 bases from V and 2 bases from J, with 11 bases in between. Germline V gene lookup returns CDR1 KGHSH and CDR2 LQKENI. The CDR3 extends over 16 amino acids. Sequenced by immunoSEQ multiplex PCR; TCRdb stores in-frame clones only, minus some. The sample contains over 150,000 clones, about nine tenths of which appear only once. A word on this clone: The antigen remains unidentified.

This clonotype was obtained from an adult in good health. The chain combines TRBV18 with TRBJ2-4; D is perhaps TRBD2 (5 bases). Sequences were derived from peripheral blood, sampled on day 0 of AZD1222 vaccination. The CDR3 DNA reads TGTGCCAGCTCACCACCGCTGGGAGTCACCAAAAACATTCAGTACTTC. Amino acid sequence: CASSPPLGVTKNIQYF.